These 7 T cell receptor beta chains were all obtained from the same sample, sequenced in a study of T cell clones after liver transplantation. The table came from immunoSEQ multiplex PCR; TCRdb's copy has only in-frame clones and leaves some out. Among under 150,000 clones, 90% were seen once, and the ten largest hold 0.8% to 0.9%. The input for sequencing was CD4+ T cells from blood, taken 12 months after liver transplant. The receptors shown here come from a human patient who received a liver transplant. A share of the T cells may be of graft donor origin.

The rearrangement links TRBV11-3 to TRBJ2-1, with D possibly being TRBD1 or TRBD2 (6 bases each). The V gene lost 1 base and the J gene lost 2 bases, with 12 bases spanning the gap. This CDR3 contains 16 residues. Germline V gene lookup returns CDR1 SGHNT and CDR2 YENEEA. The CDR3 reads CASSLGGGLTYNEQFF. CDR3 bases: TGTGCCAGCAGCTTAGGAGGGGGGTTAACCTACAATGAGCAGTTCTTC.

The rearrangement uses TRBV7-9 and TRBJ2-1; no clear D gene. The V gene lost 6 bases and the J gene lost 5 bases, with 5 bases spanning the gap. Per the germline V gene, CDR1 is SEHNR and CDR2 is FQNEAQ (reference sequence). The CDR3 spans 11 residues. The CDR3 loop reads CASRPDNEQFF. Here the CDR3 DNA reads TGTGCCAGCAGGCCCGACAATGAGCAGTTCTTC.

The rearrangement links TRBV6-1 to TRBJ2-2, with D hard to call. CDR1 MNHNS and CDR2 SASEGT come from the germline V gene. Trimming cost V 7 bases and J 0 bases, with 9 bases left between them. The CDR3 sequence is 14 residues long. The CDR3 sequence: CASTDNTNTGELFF. The DNA of the CDR3 is TGTGCCAGCACTGACAACACGAACACCGGGGAGCTGTTTTTT.

V usage is TRBV28 and J usage is TRBJ1-1; 11 bases agree with TRBD1. Germline CDR1 is MDHEN and CDR2 is SYDVKM. This CDR3 comprises 14 residues. The ends lost 4 bases at V and 3 bases at J; junction bases unmatched: 1. This CDR3 is CASSSGQGDTEAFF. The CDR3 DNA reads as TGTGCCAGCAGTTCGGGACAGGGGGACACTGAAGCTTTCTTT.

The chain has TRBV11-2 and TRBJ2-5, with 10 nucleotides matching TRBD1. Germline V gives CDR1 SGHAT, CDR2 FQNNGV. With 8 bases clipped from V and 0 bases from J, the junction kept 12 bases outside the gene matches. The CDR3 extends over 17 amino acids. The CDR3 sequence: CASRGPTGGGNQETQYF. CDR3 nucleotides: TGTGCCAGCCGCGGCCCGACAGGGGGCGGAAACCAAGAGACCCAGTACTTC.

The chain uses TRBV10-3 and TRBJ2-5, with 7 positions matching TRBD1. The CDR3 has 12 residues. Germline V gene data show CDR1 as ENHRY and CDR2 as SYGVKD. The V gene end was trimmed by 10 bases and the J gene end by 5 bases; junction bases not matched to a gene: 7. The CDR3 sequence is CANLTGRETQYF. CDR3 in DNA: TGTGCCAACCTGACAGGGCGGGAGACCCAGTACTTC.

The chain recombines TRBV5-4 with TRBJ2-1; D uncertain. The germline gives CDR1 SGHNT, CDR2 YYREEE (reference sequence). The V and J ends lost 1 base and 5 bases respectively, with 7 bases between them. CDR3 length equals 13 residues. For the CDR3, the DNA is TGTGCCAGCAGCTTGAGCCCTGACAATGAGCAGTTCTTC. Translated: CASSLSPDNEQFF.